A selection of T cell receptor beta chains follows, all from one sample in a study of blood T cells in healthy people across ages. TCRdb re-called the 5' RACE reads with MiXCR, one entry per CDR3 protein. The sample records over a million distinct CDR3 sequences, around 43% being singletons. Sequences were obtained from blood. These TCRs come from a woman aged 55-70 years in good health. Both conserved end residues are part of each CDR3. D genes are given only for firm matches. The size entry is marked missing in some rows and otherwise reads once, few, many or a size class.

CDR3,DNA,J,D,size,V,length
CASSLPTQQETQYF,TGTGCCAGCAGCTTACCGACTCAGCAAGAGACCCAGTACTTC,TRBJ2-5,NA,few,TRBV7-9,14
CASSSAGYNEQYF,TGCGCCAGCAGCTCCGCGGGGTACAATGAGCAGTACTTC,TRBJ2-7,NA,NA,TRBV5-1,13
CASSFERWDEQFF,TGTGCCAGCAGTTTTGAAAGATGGGATGAGCAGTTCTTC,TRBJ2-1,NA,NA,TRBV28,13
CASSLFSLGLHLYQETQYF,TGTGCCAGCAGCTTATTTAGCCTGGGGCTTCACTTGTACCAAGAGACCCAGTACTTC,TRBJ2-5,NA,NA,TRBV7-9,19
CASSLAHLTATQYF,TGTGCCAGCAGCTTAGCGCACCTCACAGCTACGCAGTATTTT,TRBJ2-3,NA,NA,TRBV7-2,14
CASSLGMSAGNNEQFF,TGTGCCAGCAGCTTAGGCATGTCGGCAGGGAACAATGAGCAGTTCTTC,TRBJ2-1,NA,NA,TRBV7-9,16
CASSQGQGNIQYF,TGTGCCAGCAGCCAAGGACAGGGGAACATTCAGTACTTC,TRBJ2-4,TRBD1,NA,TRBV3-1,13
CSVTPSGYTEAFF,TGCAGCGTTACCCCCTCAGGGTACACTGAAGCTTTCTTT,TRBJ1-1,NA,NA,TRBV29-1,13
CSARTSNPTSGRRDEQFF,TGCAGTGCTAGAACTTCTAACCCCACTAGCGGGAGACGGGATGAGCAGTTCTTC,TRBJ2-1,TRBD2,NA,TRBV20-1,18
CASSVGDRPGPYEQYF,TGTGCCAGCAGCGTAGGGGACAGGCCGGGTCCCTACGAGCAGTACTTC,TRBJ2-7,TRBD1,few,TRBV9,16
CATSRVSRALGQPQHF,TGTGCCACCAGCAGAGTCTCCCGGGCCCTAGGTCAGCCCCAGCATTTT,TRBJ1-5,NA,NA,TRBV15,16
CASSRDRADNEQFF,TGTGCCAGCAGCCGAGACAGGGCTGATAATGAGCAGTTCTTC,TRBJ2-1,TRBD1,NA,TRBV7-6,14
CASSPYGLSSGANVLTF,TGTGCCAGCAGCCCCTACGGACTAAGCTCTGGGGCCAACGTCCTGACTTTC,TRBJ2-6,NA,NA,TRBV7-3,17
CASSGGTSGRGSYEQYF,TGTGCCAGCAGTGGCGGGACTAGCGGAAGGGGGTCCTACGAGCAGTACTTC,TRBJ2-7,TRBD2,NA,TRBV6-1,17
CALLHGLAITDTQYF,TGTGCCTTGCTACACGGACTAGCGATAACAGATACGCAGTATTTT,TRBJ2-3,TRBD2,NA,TRBV30,15
CASRTGVETQYF,TGCGCCAGCAGGACTGGTGTGGAGACCCAGTACTTC,TRBJ2-5,NA,NA,TRBV5-1,12
CASSERDRGLRAPQHF,TGTGCCAGCAGTGAACGTGACAGGGGGCTGCGGGCGCCCCAGCATTTT,TRBJ1-5,TRBD1,many,TRBV6-1,16
CASRKGGSGANVLTF,TGTGCCAGCAGAAAGGGGGGGTCTGGGGCCAACGTCCTGACTTTC,TRBJ2-6,NA,once,TRBV28,15
CASSLSTGFTQHF,TGTGCCAGCAGCTTATCGACAGGTTTTACCCAGCATTTT,TRBJ1-5,NA,NA,TRBV12-3/TRBV12-4,13
CATSPGAGPSTDTQYF,TGTGCCACCAGCCCGGGGGCGGGACCGAGCACAGATACGCAGTATTTT,TRBJ2-3,NA,NA,TRBV15,16
CASSEGQGGPLNTEAFF,TGTGCCAGCAGTGAAGGACAGGGAGGGCCCCTGAACACTGAAGCTTTCTTT,TRBJ1-1,TRBD1,NA,TRBV25-1,17
CASSLPGEASTITGELFF,TGTGCCAGCAGCCTTCCCGGGGAGGCCTCGACAATCACCGGGGAGCTGTTTTTT,TRBJ2-2,NA,NA,TRBV5-6,18
CASSQVAGQNNEQFF,TGTGCCAGCAGCCAAGTAGCGGGCCAAAACAATGAGCAGTTCTTC,TRBJ2-1,TRBD2,once,TRBV3-1,15
CASSRTLSSYEQYF,TGTGCCAGCAGTCGGACCCTGAGCTCCTACGAGCAGTACTTC,TRBJ2-7,NA,few,TRBV28,14
CASSGELETQYF,TGTGCCAGCAGTGGAGAATTGGAGACCCAGTACTTC,TRBJ2-5,NA,NA,TRBV25-1,12
CASSESGTGTDGKPQHF,TGTGCCAGCAGTGAGTCCGGGACAGGGACGGATGGGAAGCCCCAGCATTTT,TRBJ1-5,TRBD1,NA,TRBV2,17
CASSGGLADSSTDTQYF,TGTGCCAGCAGTGGGGGACTAGCGGACTCTAGCACAGATACGCAGTATTTT,TRBJ2-3,TRBD2,NA,TRBV2,17
CASRNTGAPGDNEQFF,TGTGCCAGCAGAAACACCGGGGCCCCCGGGGACAATGAGCAGTTCTTC,TRBJ2-1,NA,few,TRBV6-2/TRBV6-3,16
CASSLEGLGTSGSDEQFF,TGTGCCAGCAGCTTAGAGGGGCTCGGGACTAGCGGGAGTGATGAGCAGTTCTTC,TRBJ2-1,TRBD2,NA,TRBV11-2,18
CASSAGPTYEQYF,TGTGCCAGCAGCGCCGGACCGACCTACGAGCAGTACTTC,TRBJ2-7,NA,few,TRBV9,13
CASSLVTDRMEETQYF,TGTGCCAGCAGTTTAGTAACGGACAGGATGGAAGAGACCCAGTACTTC,TRBJ2-5,TRBD1,few,TRBV28,16
CASSYSVAALGFEQFF,TGTGCCAGCAGTTACTCCGTAGCGGCCCTGGGGTTTGAGCAGTTCTTC,TRBJ2-1,NA,NA,TRBV6-5,16
CASSQGPDSNQPQHF,TGTGCCAGCAGCCAGGGACCCGATAGCAATCAGCCCCAGCATTTT,TRBJ1-5,NA,NA,TRBV7-6,15
CSASGTGGVETQYF,TGCAGTGCTTCCGGGACAGGGGGCGTTGAGACCCAGTACTTC,TRBJ2-5,TRBD1,NA,TRBV20-1,14
CASRNSGGSYNEQFF,TGTGCCAGCAGGAACAGCGGGGGCTCCTACAATGAGCAGTTCTTC,TRBJ2-1,TRBD2,few,TRBV27,15
CASSPTPTSGYEQYF,TGCGCCAGCAGCCCGACCCCCACAAGCGGATACGAGCAGTACTTC,TRBJ2-7,NA,NA,TRBV4-1,15
CSARGHGTEAFF,TGCAGTGCGCGGGGACATGGCACTGAAGCTTTCTTT,TRBJ1-1,NA,NA,TRBV20-1,12
CSVVGNPYNEQFF,TGCAGCGTTGTAGGGAACCCCTACAATGAGCAGTTCTTC,TRBJ2-1,NA,many,TRBV29-1,13
CARGVWGGGANVLTF,TGTGCCAGAGGCGTCTGGGGGGGTGGGGCCAACGTCCTGACTTTC,TRBJ2-6,TRBD2,few,TRBV7-2,15
CASTIRLNYGYTF,TGTGCCAGCACCATCCGTCTTAACTATGGCTACACCTTC,TRBJ1-2,NA,NA,TRBV7-2,13
CASSLSIAGGSDEQYF,TGTGCCAGCAGTTTATCAATAGCGGGAGGGTCAGACGAGCAGTACTTC,TRBJ2-7,TRBD2,NA,TRBV28,16
CASSPFGVGGYTF,TGTGCCAGCAGTCCCTTCGGTGTGGGGGGCTACACCTTC,TRBJ1-2,NA,NA,TRBV27,13
CASRDRDTPTYEQYF,TGTGCCAGCAGGGACCGGGACACCCCGACCTACGAGCAGTACTTC,TRBJ2-7,NA,NA,TRBV6-1,15